This T cell receptor (beta chain) was recovered during a study of blood T cell repertoires in COVID-19 (dated by TCRdb to the early 2020s). With regard to the full study: Samples from collaborators originated in the United States, Italy and Spain and spanned both the acute and convalescent phases of COVID-19. The prospective study material was composed of cDNA or gDNA derived from T cells, B-cell-depleted T cells, or PBMCs. Subjects who had been exposed to COVID-19, were actively infected with it, or had recovered from it provided the deeply sampled blood TCRbeta repertoires that made up the dataset. Sample metadata almost always included a de-identified subject ID, COVID-19 status, age in years and sex. Samples were obtained from the ongoing ImmuneRACE study (first 160 participants) and from roughly 1,300 subjects provided by 6 global collaborators. A freely available public database, intended as a resource for researchers studying the immune response to SARS-CoV-2, is where the repertoires were released. Where HLA class I and class II types were available, the types were taken from metadata supplied by the sample provider, not from assay-based typing.

TCRbeta CDR3 regions were amplified from genomic DNA using the immunoSEQ Assay, a bias-controlled multiplex PCR. As for how the authors treated the data: Within the assay, amplification of reference gene primers was used to estimate how many nucleated cells each sample contained. To quantify the absolute abundance of each unique TCRbeta CDR3 rearrangement, sequence reads were collapsed and filtered. For each sample, productive Simpson clonality was calculated as the square root of Simpson's diversity index across productive rearrangements. TCRdb's version of the immuneACCESS table is confined to in-frame rearrangements and falls short of the full clone set. An unresolved V gene accounts for under half of the shortfall where checked; the remainder is of unknown origin. The V and J calls and the clone size are those of that table, but D and trimming were determined from the DNA. In this sample the table shows around 230,000 clones, around 78% of which occur a single time. Approximately 2.5% of the sample belongs to the ten largest clones.

The paper's findings and limits, for the study overall: The amount of clinical and demographic metadata varied by source and participant and was provided uncurated.

Here V drops 2 bases and J drops 7 bases, and the junction holds 3 bases not matched to any gene. Its CDR3 holds 15 amino acids, cysteine through phenylalanine. Kept here is only the CDR3 DNA, which spans 45 bases and is read in frame from base 1. In the germline V gene, CDR1 corresponds to MNHNS and CDR2 to SASEGT. Collaborating institutions collected whole blood in K2EDTA tubes following their own protocols. Collaborator samples were shipped for TCRbeta analysis as frozen whole blood, isolated PBMCs, or DNA extracted from either sample type. Points on this clone: Its antigen remains unidentified. One base away there is no much larger clone; base qualities are not given.

The chain joins TRBV6-1 to TRBJ1-6; 9 central bases correspond to TRBD1. The clonotype comes from a woman aged 70 to 79 with active or convalescent COVID-19. Sequencing was done on a sample of peripheral blood. Here the CDR3 is given as CASSELGTGNSPLHF. The DNA is as follows: TGTGCCAGCAGTGAATTAGGGACAGGGAATTCACCCCTCCACTTT.